This T cell receptor (beta chain) emerged from a study of shared clonotypes between healthy human individuals. Study-wide results and limits: Naive subsets generally had larger estimated richness than memory subsets. Sequencing depth was expected to affect clonotype sharing among donors.

Naive CD8 cells were CD45RO-negative, positively selected for CCR7, excluding terminally differentiated effector memory CD45RA+ cells. Germline loops: CDR1 MNHNS, CDR2 SASEGT. Trimming at V came to 6 bases and at J to 3 bases, leaving 6 bases not matched to a gene. CDR3 size: 14 residues. The table came from immunoSEQ multiplex PCR; TCRdb's copy has only in-frame clones and leaves some out. The sample records about 1.9 million clones, around 93% being singletons. Note on this clone: Its antigen is not known.

This TCR derives from a man aged 18 to 29 in good health. Some clones in this sample may be carry-over from other donors' samples. Sequencing was performed on naive CD8+ T cells from PBMCs. The rearrangement uses TRBV6-1 and TRBJ2-5, with 8 positions matching TRBD2. The CDR3: CASSGIAGKETQYF. CDR3 DNA: TGTGCCAGCAGCGGCATAGCGGGGAAAGAGACCCAGTACTTC.